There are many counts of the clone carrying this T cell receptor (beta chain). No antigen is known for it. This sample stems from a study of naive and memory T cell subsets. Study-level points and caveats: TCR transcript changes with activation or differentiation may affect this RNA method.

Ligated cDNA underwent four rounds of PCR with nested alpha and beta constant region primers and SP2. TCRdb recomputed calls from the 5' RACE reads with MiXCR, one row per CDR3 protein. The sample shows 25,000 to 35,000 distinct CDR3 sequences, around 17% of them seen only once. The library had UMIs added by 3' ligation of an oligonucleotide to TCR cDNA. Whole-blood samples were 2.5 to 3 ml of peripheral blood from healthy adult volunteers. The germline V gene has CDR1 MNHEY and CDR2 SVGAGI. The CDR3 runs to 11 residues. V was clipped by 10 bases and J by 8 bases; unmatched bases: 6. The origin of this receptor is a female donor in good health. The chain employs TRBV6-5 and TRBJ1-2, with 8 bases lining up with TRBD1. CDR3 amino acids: CATGQGGGYTF. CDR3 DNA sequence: TGTGCCACAGGACAGGGAGGAGGCTACACCTTC.